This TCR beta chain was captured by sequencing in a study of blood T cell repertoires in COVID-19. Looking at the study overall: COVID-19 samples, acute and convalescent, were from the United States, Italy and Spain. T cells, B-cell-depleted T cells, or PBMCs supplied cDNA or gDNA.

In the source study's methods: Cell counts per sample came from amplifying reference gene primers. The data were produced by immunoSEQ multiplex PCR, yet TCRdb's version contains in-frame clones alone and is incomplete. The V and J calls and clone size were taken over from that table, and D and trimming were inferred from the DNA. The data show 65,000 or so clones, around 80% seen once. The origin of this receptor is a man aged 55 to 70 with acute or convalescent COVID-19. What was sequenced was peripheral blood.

In DNA form, the CDR3 reads TGTGCCAGCGACACAGGGGGAAACTCTGGGGCCAACGTCCTGACTTTC. This gives the protein CASDTGGNSGANVLTF. This chain joins TRBV28 and TRBJ2-6; 8 bases align to TRBD1. V lost 8 bases and J lost 0; bases outside the gene matches: 6. This CDR3 spans 16 amino acids. CDR1 and CDR2 (germline): MDHEN, SYDVKM. Full variable domain (remainder filled in from reference TRBV28 and TRBJ2-6): DVKVTQSSRYLVKRTGEKVFLECVQDMDHENMFWYRQDPGLGLRLIYFSYDVKMKEKGDIPEGYSVSREKKERFSLILESASTNQTSMYLCASDTGGNSGANVLTFGAGSRLTVL.